This T cell receptor (beta chain) was sequenced during a study of T cell repertoires in cytomegalovirus infection. The study, taken as a whole, reports: Accumulated public TCR beta family frequency recognized individuals carrying CMV together with the relevant HLA.

TCRdb reprocessed the reads via MiXCR and lists one record per CDR3 protein. The sample contains about 490,000 distinct CDR3 sequences, about 10% of which appear only once. This clonotype was observed many times. Antigen specificity is unknown. The sequence derives from a human donor in good health (CMV status not recorded). Some clones in this sample may be carry-over from other donors' samples. Input material: PBMCs.

The chain's CDR3 is CASSLRSGDLWNEQFF. In DNA form, the CDR3 reads TGTGCCAGCAGCTTAAGGTCAGGGGACCTTTGGAATGAGCAGTTCTTC. The chain couples TRBV7-2 to TRBJ2-1; weak D call: TRBD1 (6 bases). The CDR3 contains 16 residues. In germline, CDR1 is SGHTA, CDR2 FQGNSA. V shed 2 bases and J shed 7 bases, with 18 bases lying between them.